Following are 11 T cell receptor beta chains from one sample sequenced in a study of cytomegalovirus exposure and HLA in healthy donors. 13 Jbeta primers and 60 Vbeta primers were used for the PCR. The repertoire was sequenced with immunoSEQ multiplex PCR; TCRdb's copy has only in-frame clones and lacks some. The data show tens of thousands of clones, roughly 65% seen once. Sequencing was performed on PBMCs. All receptors come from a male donor in good health and CMV-seropositive.

The chain couples TRBV5-1 to TRBJ1-1, with a tentative D call TRBD1 (6 bases). V lost 4 bases, J lost 1 base, and 14 bases lay in between. This CDR3 comprises 15 residues. Germline V gene lookup returns CDR1 SGHRS and CDR2 YFSETQ. As DNA, the CDR3 is TGCGCCAGCAGCCCCCAACCGGGACAGAACACTGAAGCTTTCTTT. Protein: CASSPQPGQNTEAFF.

This chain connects TRBV10-3 to TRBJ1-1; D may be TRBD1 (5 bases). CDR3 length: 13 amino acids. CDR1 is ENHRY and CDR2 is SYGVKD in the germline V gene. V lost 4 bases, J lost 7 bases, and 13 bases lay in between. The CDR3 coding sequence is TGTGCCATCAGTGGTGCGGGGCCGGATGAAGCTTTCTTT. As protein: CAISGAGPDEAFF.

The chain carries TRBV5-4 and TRBJ2-1; unclear D gene. Between the trimmed V and J ends, which lost 0 bases and 8 bases, there was a span of 9 bases. Germline CDR1 and CDR2: SGHNT and YYREEE (reference sequence). The CDR3 is made up of 13 amino acids. The CDR3 sequence: CASSLEAADEQFF. CDR3 coding DNA: TGTGCCAGCAGCTTGGAGGCCGCGGATGAGCAGTTCTTC.

This clone has just a few counts. The chain recombines TRBV6-1 with TRBJ2-7, with TRBD2 matching over 8 bases. Germline V gene sequence: CDR1 MNHNS, CDR2 SASEGT. This CDR3 region has 14 residues. The CDR3 bases are TGTGTAACTAGCGGATTATCTACCGCCTACGAGCAGTACTTC. It codes for CVTSGLSTAYEQYF.

The chain joins TRBV7-7 to TRBJ2-3; TRBD2 matches at 11 bases. CDR3 length equals 16 residues. Germline CDR1 is SSHAT and CDR2 is FNYEAQ (reference sequence). J lost 4 bases, V lost 3 bases, and 6 bases had no gene match. The CDR3 is CASSLLASGGSDTQYF. For the CDR3, the DNA is TGTGCCAGCAGCTTGTTGGCTAGCGGGGGGTCAGATACGCAGTATTTT.

This clone has a handful of counts. V usage is TRBV19 and J usage is TRBJ2-2; 7 bases are a match to TRBD2. V gave up 6 bases and J gave up 3 bases; unmatched junction bases: 7. The CDR3 has 15 residues. Germline V CDR1 and CDR2: LNHDA, SQIVND (reference sequence). CDR3 DNA: TGTGCCAGTAGCTTTAGCGGGTCTGACACCGGGGAGCTGTTTTTT. Translation: CASSFSGSDTGELFF.

The chain recombines TRBV2 with TRBJ2-7; the D gene is possibly TRBD2 (5 bases). Trimming left V 7 bases short and J 3 bases short, with 10 bases between. Germline-derived CDR1 and CDR2 are SNHLY and FYNNEI. The CDR3 sequence is 12 residues long. The CDR3 bases are TGTGCCAGCATTTCTGGACTCTACGAGCAGTACTTC. Its protein is CASISGLYEQYF.

The chain links TRBV2 to TRBJ1-5, with D uncertain. CDR3 length: 13 residues. The V gene's germline CDR1 is SNHLY and CDR2 FYNNEI. Trimming stripped 4 bases from V and 13 bases from J, with 17 bases between. CDR3 in DNA: TGTGCCAGCAGTGGAGTCTCTGGGCAGGCTCAGCATTTT. Translation gives CASSGVSGQAQHF.

This clone was counted between two and nine times. V gene TRBV2 combines with J gene TRBJ2-7; TRBD1 aligns across 7 bases. Germline CDR1 SNHLY, CDR2 FYNNEI. After removal of 8 bases from V and 5 bases from J, the junction contained 12 bases not matched to a gene. This CDR3 region has 14 residues. CDR3 loop: CASVRTGYLHEQYF. Written as DNA, the CDR3 is TGTGCCAGCGTACGGACAGGCTATCTTCACGAGCAGTACTTC.

This sequence joins TRBV7-3 and TRBJ1-2; 8 bases agree with TRBD1. Germline V gives CDR1 SGHTA, CDR2 FQGTGA. The CDR3 consists of 15 residues. V lost 2 bases, J lost 3 bases, and 5 bases stayed unmatched. The DNA for the CDR3 is TGTGCCAGCAGCTTACAGCCAGGGGGCTACTATGGCTACACCTTC. Residues: CASSLQPGGYYGYTF.

This rearrangement joins TRBV10-3 to TRBJ2-1; a weak D match, TRBD2 (5 bases). Looked up from germline, CDR1 is ENHRY and CDR2 is SYGVKD. This CDR3 has 14 amino acids. V lost 6 bases to trimming and J lost 1 base, with 10 bases between them. CDR3 residues: CAIRREGSYNEQFF. CDR3 sequence (DNA): TGTGCCATCAGGAGGGAAGGATCCTACAATGAGCAGTTCTTC.